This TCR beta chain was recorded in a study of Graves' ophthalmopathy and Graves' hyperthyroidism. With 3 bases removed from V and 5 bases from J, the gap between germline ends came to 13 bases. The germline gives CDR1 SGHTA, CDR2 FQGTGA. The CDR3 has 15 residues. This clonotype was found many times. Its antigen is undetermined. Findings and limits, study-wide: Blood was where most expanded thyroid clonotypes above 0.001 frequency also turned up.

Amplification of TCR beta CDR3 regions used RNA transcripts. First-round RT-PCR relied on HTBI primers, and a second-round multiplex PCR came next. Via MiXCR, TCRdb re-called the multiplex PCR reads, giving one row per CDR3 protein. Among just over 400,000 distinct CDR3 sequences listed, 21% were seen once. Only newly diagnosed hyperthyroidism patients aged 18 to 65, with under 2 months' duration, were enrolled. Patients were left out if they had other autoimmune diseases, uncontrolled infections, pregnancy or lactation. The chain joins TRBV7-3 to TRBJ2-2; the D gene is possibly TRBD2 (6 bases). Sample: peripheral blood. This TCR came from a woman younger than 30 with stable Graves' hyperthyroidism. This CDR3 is CASSLGLGGTGELFF. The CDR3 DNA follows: TGTGCCAGCAGCTTGGGACTCGGAGGGACCGGGGAGCTGTTTTTT.